One sample yielded the 17 T cell receptor beta chains listed below, sequenced in a study of immune evolution from preneoplasia to lung adenocarcinoma. Produced via immunoSEQ multiplex PCR; TCRdb's table is partial and in-frame only. Of around 41,000 clones in the sample, around 80% are singletons; the top ten hold about 4.7%. The specimen sequenced was FFPE invasive lung adenocarcinoma tissue. These receptors were taken from a person in their 60s with lung adenocarcinoma.

V is TRBV6-4 and J is TRBJ2-3; 7 positions agree with TRBD2. Trimming cost V 0 bases and J 2 bases; bases outside gene matches: 2. This CDR3 spans 15 amino acids. Germline V gene lookup returns CDR1 MRHNA and CDR2 SNTAGT. This CDR3 reads CASSDSAGFTDTQYF. CDR3 coding DNA: TGTGCCAGCAGTGACTCAGCGGGATTCACAGATACGCAGTATTTT.

This clone was recorded only once. The chain uses TRBV5-6 and TRBJ2-2; D is unresolved. The CDR3 has 15 residues. CDR1 and CDR2 from the germline V gene are SGHDT and YYEEEE. Trimming took off 1 base at V and 3 bases at J, with 10 bases between the two ends. The CDR3 loop is CASSLSSSYTGELFF. CDR3 DNA: TGTGCCAGCAGCTTGAGTTCCAGTTACACCGGGGAGCTGTTTTTT. Complete variable domain (other parts from reference TRBV5-6 and TRBJ2-2): DAGVTQSPTHLIKTRGQQVTLRCSPKSGHDTVSWYQQALGQGPQFIFQYYEEEERQRGNFPDRFSGHQFPNYSSELNVNALLLGDSALYLCASSLSSSYTGELFFGEGSRLTVL.

The V gene is TRBV9, the J gene TRBJ2-2; 12 nucleotides match TRBD2. Germline V CDR1 and CDR2: SGDLS, YYNGEE. The CDR3 is 17 residues long. V trimming: 0 bases; J trimming: 6 bases; junction bases outside the gene matches: 6. CDR3 sequence: CASSVALAGGLAGELFF. The CDR3 nucleotides read TGTGCCAGCAGCGTAGCGCTAGCGGGAGGGCTCGCCGGGGAGCTGTTTTTT.

The chain uses TRBV28 and TRBJ1-5; possible D gene TRBD1, 5 bases. Trimming stripped 2 bases from V and 3 bases from J, with 11 bases between. CDR3 length equals 15 residues. CDR1 is MDHEN and CDR2 is SYDVKM in the germline V gene. Here the CDR3 DNA reads TGTGCCAGCAGTTTAAGTGGGGGTCCCAATCAGCCCCAGCATTTT. Its protein is CASSLSGGPNQPQHF.

V usage is TRBV2 and J usage is TRBJ1-1; D unclear. The CDR3 runs to 13 residues. The germline V and J ends were trimmed by 6 bases and 3 bases, with 11 bases remaining between them. Looked up from germline, CDR1 is SNHLY and CDR2 is FYNNEI. The CDR3 spells CASRANTDTEAFF. The CDR3 DNA sequence: TGTGCCAGCAGGGCAAACACCGACACTGAAGCTTTCTTT.

The chain's CDR3 is CASSSRDRANNEQFF. The CDR3 DNA reads as TGCGCCAGCAGCTCCCGGGACAGGGCGAACAATGAGCAGTTCTTC. The chain uses TRBV5-1 and TRBJ2-1, with 9 bases lining up with TRBD1. Germline V gives CDR1 SGHRS, CDR2 YFSETQ. The trim removed 3 bases at V and 5 bases at J, leaving 6 bases unmatched. The CDR3 contains 15 residues.

This clone showed up just once. The chain recombines TRBV28 with TRBJ2-1, with D perhaps assigned TRBD1 or TRBD2 (5 bases each). CDR3 length equals 15 residues. V shed 6 bases and J shed 7 bases, with 19 bases lying between them. In germline, CDR1 is MDHEN, CDR2 SYDVKM. CDR3 protein: CASSRPGTLGNEQFF. The CDR3 DNA reads TGTGCCAGCAGCCGACCTGGGACCCTGGGGAATGAGCAGTTCTTC.

This clone was observed a handful of times. This chain links TRBV5-1 with TRBJ2-1; maybe TRBD2 (6 bases). Trimming cost V 4 bases and J 1 base, with 9 bases left between them. Germline V CDR1 and CDR2: SGHRS, YFSETQ. This CDR3 contains 14 residues. The DNA of the CDR3 is TGCGCCAGCAGCAACGGGGGTTCCTACAATGAGCAGTTCTTC. Encoded protein: CASSNGGSYNEQFF.

Judged by abundance, this clone is medium-sized (0.01 to 0.1%). The chain combines TRBV28 with TRBJ2-5, with D tentatively TRBD1 (5 bases). V shed 7 bases and J shed 4 bases, with 25 bases lying between them. The CDR3 spans 17 residues. CDR1 is MDHEN and CDR2 is SYDVKM in the germline V gene. The CDR3 DNA sequence: TGTGCCAGCAAAGGGGCCGCGAGTGGTCTCGGATTAGAGACCCAGTACTTC. Amino acids: CASKGAASGLGLETQYF.

V is TRBV2 and J is TRBJ2-2, with D unresolved. The germline gives CDR1 SNHLY, CDR2 FYNNEI. This CDR3 is built from 14 residues. V lost 6 bases, J lost 0 bases, and 8 bases lay in between. The CDR3 sequence: CASRSISNTGELFF. The CDR3 DNA reads as TGTGCCAGCAGGTCGATATCGAACACCGGGGAGCTGTTTTTT. Using reference TRBV2 and TRBJ2-2 for the parts outside the CDR3, the full variable domain is EPEVTQTPSHQVTQMGQEVILRCVPISNHLYFYWYRQILGQKVEFLVSFYNNEISEKSEIFDDQFSVERPDGSNFTLKIRSTKLEDSAMYFCASRSISNTGELFFGEGSRLTVL.

The CDR3 DNA sequence: TGTGCCAGCAGATTCACAGGGCGGTATGGCTACACCTTC. Encoded protein: CASRFTGRYGYTF. V and J are TRBV27 and TRBJ1-2; weak D call: TRBD1 (6 bases). This CDR3 spans 13 amino acids. Trimming removed 6 bases at V and 5 bases at J, with 13 bases between. The germline gives CDR1 MNHEY, CDR2 SMNVEV (reference sequence).

The CDR3 protein is CATYPGRPPYTF. The CDR3 DNA sequence: TGTGCCACATATCCTGGACGCCCGCCCTACACCTTC. The J gene is TRBJ1-2, the V gene TRBV6-5, with unresolved D. The germline V and J ends were trimmed by 10 bases and 10 bases, with 19 bases remaining between them. Germline CDR1 is MNHEY and CDR2 is SVGAGI. The CDR3 consists of 12 residues.

The chain employs TRBV19 and TRBJ1-1; maybe TRBD1 (5 bases). This CDR3 contains 12 residues. V gave up 1 base and J gave up 6 bases, with 6 bases separating them. The V gene's germline CDR1 is LNHDA and CDR2 SQIVND (reference sequence). The CDR3 region is CASSIGGAEAFF. The CDR3 bases are TGTGCCAGTAGTATAGGGGGCGCTGAAGCTTTCTTT.

The rearrangement joins TRBV19 to TRBJ2-1; D not resolved. Germline V gene data show CDR1 as LNHDA and CDR2 as SQIVND (reference sequence). The CDR3 is 15 amino acids. V was shortened by 6 bases and J by 0 bases, with 12 bases between the two germline ends. For the CDR3, the DNA is TGTGCCAGTAGGGTGGGCATGAGCTCCTACAATGAGCAGTTCTTC. Its translation: CASRVGMSSYNEQFF.

This clone was found once. The chain carries TRBV27 and TRBJ2-7; D ambiguous. Germline-derived CDR1 and CDR2 are MNHEY and SMNVEV (reference sequence). Trimming took 4 bases from V and 2 from J, leaving 18 bases between them. This CDR3 is built from 16 residues. Here the CDR3 DNA reads TGTGCCAGCAGTTATCTCCTCGCAGGCAGGACCTACGAGCAGTACTTC. This gives the protein CASSYLLAGRTYEQYF.

Only a few counts were recorded for this clone. The chain couples TRBV10-3 to TRBJ2-3, with D hard to call. CDR1 and CDR2 from the germline V gene are ENHRY and SYGVKD. Deletions cut 6 bases from V and 2 bases from J, with 9 bases between. The CDR3 has 13 residues. The DNA for the CDR3 is TGTGCCATCAGGGGTACGGACACAGATACGCAGTATTTT. This gives the protein CAIRGTDTDTQYF.

The chain recombines TRBV5-1 with TRBJ2-5, with D possibly being TRBD1 (5 bases). Germline V gene data show CDR1 as SGHRS and CDR2 as YFSETQ. Trimming removed 2 bases at V and 5 bases at J, with 16 bases between. The CDR3 loop spans 15 amino acids. CDR3 nucleotide sequence: TGCGCCAGCAGCTTAGGGGCCAATAGCCAGGAGACCCAGTACTTC. It is translated as CASSLGANSQETQYF.